Below, one T cell receptor (beta chain) is given with its context. The target of this receptor is not known. Per-base qualities were not stored, and no clone one base away is much larger. The protocol used for the library was the immunoSEQ multiplex PCR assay. Entries here come from immuneACCESS through TCRdb and include only in-frame sequences with V and J called. Some clones fail to appear in such tables; in the studies checked, an unresolved V gene covers under half of the shortfall, and the cause of the remainder is unknown. The sample records 140,000 or so clones, 85% to 95% of which are singletons. The ten biggest clones cover around 14% of the sample. Counted from cysteine to phenylalanine, this CDR3 has 13 amino acids. CDR3 DNA only is kept here, 39 bases in frame from base 1. As encoded in the germline V gene, CDR1 is SNHLY while CDR2 is FYNNEI. V lost 4 bases and J lost 2 bases; the stretch between them is 8 bases long.

This entry belongs to a study of control samples from healthy donors and cancer patients (TCRdb year 2020). Sequenced sample: PBMCs. The chain links TRBV2 with TRBJ2-5; the D gene is perhaps TRBD2, from 5 matching bases. The TCR was taken from a man between 60 and 75 years old with colorectal cancer. The CDR3: CASSGELQETQYF. The DNA is TGTGCCAGCAGTGGGGAGTTACAAGAGACCCAGTACTTC. Extended through the reference TRBV2 and TRBJ2-5 proteins, this CDR3 yields the full variable domain: EPEVTQTPSHQVTQMGQEVILRCVPISNHLYFYWYRQILGQKVEFLVSFYNNEISEKSEIFDDQFSVERPDGSNFTLKIRSTKLEDSAMYFCASSGELQETQYFGPGTRLLVL.